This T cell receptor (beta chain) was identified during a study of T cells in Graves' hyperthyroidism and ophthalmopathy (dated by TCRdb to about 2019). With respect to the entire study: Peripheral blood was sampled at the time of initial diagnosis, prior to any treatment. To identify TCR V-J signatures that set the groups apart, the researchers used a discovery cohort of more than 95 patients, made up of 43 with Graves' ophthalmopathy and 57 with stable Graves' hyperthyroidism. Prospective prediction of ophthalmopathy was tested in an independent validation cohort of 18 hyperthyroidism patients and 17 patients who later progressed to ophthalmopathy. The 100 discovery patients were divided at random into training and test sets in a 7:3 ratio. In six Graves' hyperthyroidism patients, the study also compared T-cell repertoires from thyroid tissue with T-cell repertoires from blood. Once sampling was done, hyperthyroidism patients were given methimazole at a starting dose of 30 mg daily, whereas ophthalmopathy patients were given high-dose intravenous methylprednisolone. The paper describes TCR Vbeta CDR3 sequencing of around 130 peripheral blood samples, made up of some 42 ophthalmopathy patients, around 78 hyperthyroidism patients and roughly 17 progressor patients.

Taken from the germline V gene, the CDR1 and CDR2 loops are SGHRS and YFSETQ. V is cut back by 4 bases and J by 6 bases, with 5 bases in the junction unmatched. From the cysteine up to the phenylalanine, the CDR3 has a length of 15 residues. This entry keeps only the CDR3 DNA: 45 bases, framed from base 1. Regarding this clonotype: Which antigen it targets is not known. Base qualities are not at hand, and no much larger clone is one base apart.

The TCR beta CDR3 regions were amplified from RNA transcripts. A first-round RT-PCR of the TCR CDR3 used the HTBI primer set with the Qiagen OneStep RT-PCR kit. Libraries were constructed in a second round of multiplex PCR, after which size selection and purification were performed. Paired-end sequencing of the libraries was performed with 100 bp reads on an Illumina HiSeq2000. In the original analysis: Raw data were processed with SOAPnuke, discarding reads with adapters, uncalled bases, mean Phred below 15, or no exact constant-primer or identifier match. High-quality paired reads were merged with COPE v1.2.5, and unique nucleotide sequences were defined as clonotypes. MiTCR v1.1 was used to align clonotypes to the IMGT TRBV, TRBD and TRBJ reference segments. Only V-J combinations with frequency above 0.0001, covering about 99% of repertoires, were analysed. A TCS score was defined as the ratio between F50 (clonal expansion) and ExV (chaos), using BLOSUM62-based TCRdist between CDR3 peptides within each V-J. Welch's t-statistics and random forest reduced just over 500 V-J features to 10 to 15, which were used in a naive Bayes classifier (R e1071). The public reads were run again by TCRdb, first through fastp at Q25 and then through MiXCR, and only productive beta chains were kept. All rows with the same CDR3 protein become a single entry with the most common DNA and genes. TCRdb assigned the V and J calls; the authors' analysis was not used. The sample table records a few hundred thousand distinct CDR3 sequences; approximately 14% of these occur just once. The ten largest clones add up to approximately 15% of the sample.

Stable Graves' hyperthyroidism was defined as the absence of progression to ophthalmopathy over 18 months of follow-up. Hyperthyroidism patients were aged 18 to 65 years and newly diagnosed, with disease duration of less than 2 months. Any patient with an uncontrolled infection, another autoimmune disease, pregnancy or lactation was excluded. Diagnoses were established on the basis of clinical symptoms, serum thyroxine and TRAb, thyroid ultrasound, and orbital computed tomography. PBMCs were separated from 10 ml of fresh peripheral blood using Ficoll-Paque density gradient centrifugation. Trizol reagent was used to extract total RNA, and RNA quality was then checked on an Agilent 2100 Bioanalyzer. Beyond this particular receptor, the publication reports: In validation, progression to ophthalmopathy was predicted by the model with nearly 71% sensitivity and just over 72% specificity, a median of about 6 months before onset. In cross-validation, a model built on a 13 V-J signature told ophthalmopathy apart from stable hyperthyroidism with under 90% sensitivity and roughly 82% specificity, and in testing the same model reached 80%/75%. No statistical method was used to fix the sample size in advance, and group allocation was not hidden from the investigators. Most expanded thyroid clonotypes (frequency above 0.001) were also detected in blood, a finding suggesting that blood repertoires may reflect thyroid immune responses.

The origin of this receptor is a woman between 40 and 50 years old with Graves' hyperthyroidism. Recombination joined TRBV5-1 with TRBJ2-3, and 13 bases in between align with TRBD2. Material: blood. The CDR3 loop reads CASSHGTSGTDTQYF. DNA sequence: TGCGCCAGCAGCCACGGGACTAGCGGGACGGATACGCAGTATTTT.